This TCR beta chain is from a study of somatic mutations in cytotoxic T cells in rheumatoid arthritis. In the original workflow: Matching between patient CD8+ clones larger than 1% and published virus-specific TCRB sequences was rare. Produced via immunoSEQ multiplex PCR; TCRdb's table is partial and in-frame only. D and trimming come from the DNA, and the V and J calls and clone size come from that table. The sample includes some 11,000 clones, 65% to 80% of them seen just once. Germline CDR1 GTSNPN, CDR2 SVGIG (reference sequence). The CDR3 runs 10 residues. Study-wide findings and caveats: The study found that the largest CD8+ clone exceeded 20% of CD8+ cells in about an eighth of the 65 patients. In rheumatoid arthritis patients, unlike healthy controls, CD8+ clonality rose with age.

With regard to this clone: Its antigen is unidentified.

The study pulled out CD4+ and CD8+ cells with positive magnetic bead selection and then checked their purity by flow cytometry. The chain has TRBV30 and TRBJ2-3, with D uncertain. Sample: CD8+ T cells sorted from blood. The clonotype was recovered from an adult with rheumatoid arthritis. The CDR3 sequence is CAVEADTQYF. CDR3 bases: TGTGCTGTCGAGGCAGATACGCAGTATTTT.